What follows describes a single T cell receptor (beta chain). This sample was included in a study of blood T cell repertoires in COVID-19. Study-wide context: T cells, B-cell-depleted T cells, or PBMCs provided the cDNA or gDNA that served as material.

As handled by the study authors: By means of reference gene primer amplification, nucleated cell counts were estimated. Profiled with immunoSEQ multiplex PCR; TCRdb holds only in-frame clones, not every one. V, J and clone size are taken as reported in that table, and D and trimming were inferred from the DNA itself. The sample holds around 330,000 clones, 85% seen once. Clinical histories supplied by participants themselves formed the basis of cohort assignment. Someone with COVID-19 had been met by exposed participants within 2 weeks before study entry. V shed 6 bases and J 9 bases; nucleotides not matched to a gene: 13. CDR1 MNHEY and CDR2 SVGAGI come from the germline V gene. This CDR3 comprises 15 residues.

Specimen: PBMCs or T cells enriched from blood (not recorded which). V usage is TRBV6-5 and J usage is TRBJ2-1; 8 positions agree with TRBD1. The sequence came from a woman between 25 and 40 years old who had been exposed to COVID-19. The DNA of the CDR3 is TGTGCCAGCAGACCCCCCAGGGGGCAAGGGGGTGAGCAGTTCTTC. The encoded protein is CASRPPRGQGGEQFF.